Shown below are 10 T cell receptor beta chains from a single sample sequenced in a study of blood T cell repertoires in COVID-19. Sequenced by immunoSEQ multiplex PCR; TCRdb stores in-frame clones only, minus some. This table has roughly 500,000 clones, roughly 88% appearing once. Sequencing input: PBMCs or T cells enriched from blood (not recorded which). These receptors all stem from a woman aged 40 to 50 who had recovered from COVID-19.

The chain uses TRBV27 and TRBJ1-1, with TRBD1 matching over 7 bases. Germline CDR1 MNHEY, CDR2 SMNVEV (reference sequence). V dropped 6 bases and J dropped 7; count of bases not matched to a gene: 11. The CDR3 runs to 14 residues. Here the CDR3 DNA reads TGTGCCAGCAGGAAACCGGGACAGAAGTTTGAAGCTTTCTTT. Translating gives CASRKPGQKFEAFF.

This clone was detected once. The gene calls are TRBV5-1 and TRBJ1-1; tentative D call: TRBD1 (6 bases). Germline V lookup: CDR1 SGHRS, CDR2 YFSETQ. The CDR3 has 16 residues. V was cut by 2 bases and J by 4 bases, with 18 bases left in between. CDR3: CASSFSPLGGGTEAFF. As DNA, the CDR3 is TGCGCCAGCAGCTTCTCCCCGCTTGGGGGCGGCACTGAAGCTTTCTTT.

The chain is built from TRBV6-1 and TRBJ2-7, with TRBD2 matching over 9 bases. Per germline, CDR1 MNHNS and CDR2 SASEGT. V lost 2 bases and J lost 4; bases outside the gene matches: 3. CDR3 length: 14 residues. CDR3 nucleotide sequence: TGTGCCAGCAGTGAACTGGCGGGAGGGTACGAGCAGTACTTC. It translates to CASSELAGGYEQYF.

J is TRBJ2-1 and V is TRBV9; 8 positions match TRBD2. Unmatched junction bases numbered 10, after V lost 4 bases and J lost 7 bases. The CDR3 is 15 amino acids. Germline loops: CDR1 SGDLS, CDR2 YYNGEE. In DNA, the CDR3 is TGTGCCAGCAGCCCGAGCGGGAGATGGTCAAATGAGCAGTTCTTC. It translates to CASSPSGRWSNEQFF.

CDR3 nucleotide sequence: TGTGCCAGCAGTTTAGGGACAGGCAATAATGAAAAACTGTTTTTT. Protein product: CASSLGTGNNEKLFF. The gene calls are TRBV27 and TRBJ1-4; 8 nucleotides align to TRBD1. The V segment lost 2 bases and the J segment 4 bases; nucleotides outside the gene matches: 3. Germline CDR1 reads MNHEY; CDR2 reads SMNVEV (reference sequence). CDR3 size: 15 residues. The full variable domain, with the rest looked up from reference TRBV27 and TRBJ1-4, is EAQVTQNPRYLITVTGKKLTVTCSQNMNHEYMSWYRQDPGLGLRQIYYSMNVEVTDKGDVPEGYKVSRKEKRNFPLILESPSPNQTSLYFCASSLGTGNNEKLFFGSGTQLSVL.

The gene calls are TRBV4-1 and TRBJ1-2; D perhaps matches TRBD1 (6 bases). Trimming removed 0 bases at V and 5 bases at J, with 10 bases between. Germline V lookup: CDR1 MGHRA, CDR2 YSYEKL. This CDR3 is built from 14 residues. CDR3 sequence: CASSQDRQAYGYTF. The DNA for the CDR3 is TGCGCCAGCAGCCAAGATCGACAGGCTTATGGCTACACCTTC.

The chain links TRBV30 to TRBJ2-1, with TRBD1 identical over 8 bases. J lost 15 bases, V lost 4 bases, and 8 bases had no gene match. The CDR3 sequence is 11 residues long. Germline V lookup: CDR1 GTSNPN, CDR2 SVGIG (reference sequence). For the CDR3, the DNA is TGTGCCTGGACACAGGGGGGCTGGGGGTTCTTC. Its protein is CAWTQGGWGFF.

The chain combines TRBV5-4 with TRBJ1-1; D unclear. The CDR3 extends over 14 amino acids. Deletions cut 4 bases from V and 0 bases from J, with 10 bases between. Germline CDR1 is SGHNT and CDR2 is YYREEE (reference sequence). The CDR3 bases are TGTGCCAGCAGCACCCGGAGAATGAACACTGAAGCTTTCTTT. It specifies CASSTRRMNTEAFF.

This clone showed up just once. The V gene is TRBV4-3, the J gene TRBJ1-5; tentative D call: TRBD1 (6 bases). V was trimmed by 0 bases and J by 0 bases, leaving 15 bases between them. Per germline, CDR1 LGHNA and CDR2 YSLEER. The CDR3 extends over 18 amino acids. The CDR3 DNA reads TGCGCCAGCAGCCAAGATATGCGGGGGGCCTATAGCAATCAGCCCCAGCATTTT. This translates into CASSQDMRGAYSNQPQHF.

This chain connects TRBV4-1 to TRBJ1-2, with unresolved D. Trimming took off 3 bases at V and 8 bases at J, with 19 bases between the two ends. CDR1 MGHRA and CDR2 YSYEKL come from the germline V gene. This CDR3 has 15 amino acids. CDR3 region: CASSQAMGGLYGYTF. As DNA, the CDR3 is TGCGCCAGCAGCCAGGCCATGGGAGGGCTGTACGGCTACACCTTC.